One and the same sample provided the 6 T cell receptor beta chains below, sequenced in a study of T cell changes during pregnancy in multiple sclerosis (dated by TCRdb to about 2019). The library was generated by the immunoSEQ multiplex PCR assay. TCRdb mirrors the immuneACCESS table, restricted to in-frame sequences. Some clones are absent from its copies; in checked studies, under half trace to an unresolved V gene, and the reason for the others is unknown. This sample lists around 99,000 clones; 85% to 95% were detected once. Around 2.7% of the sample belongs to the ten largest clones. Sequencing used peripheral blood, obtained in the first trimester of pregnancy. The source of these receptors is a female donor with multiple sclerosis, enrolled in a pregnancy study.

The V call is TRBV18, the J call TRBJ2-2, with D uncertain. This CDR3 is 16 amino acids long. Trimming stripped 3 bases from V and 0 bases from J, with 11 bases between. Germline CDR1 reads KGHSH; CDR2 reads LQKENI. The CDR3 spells CASSPRPGANTGELFF. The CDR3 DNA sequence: TGTGCCAGCTCACCCCGTCCAGGTGCGAACACCGGGGAGCTGTTTTTT.

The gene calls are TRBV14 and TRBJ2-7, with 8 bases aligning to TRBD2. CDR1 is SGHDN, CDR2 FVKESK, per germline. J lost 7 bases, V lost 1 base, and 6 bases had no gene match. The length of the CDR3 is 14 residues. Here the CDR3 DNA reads TGTGCCAGCAGCCAAGTGGCGGGAGGAGGGGAGCAGTACTTC. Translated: CASSQVAGGGEQYF. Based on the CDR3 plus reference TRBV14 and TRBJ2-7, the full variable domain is EAGVTQFPSHSVIEKGQTVTLRCDPISGHDNLYWYRRVMGKEIKFLLHFVKESKQDESGMPNNRFLAERTGGTYSTLKVQPAELEDSGVYFCASSQVAGGGEQYFGPGTRLTVT.

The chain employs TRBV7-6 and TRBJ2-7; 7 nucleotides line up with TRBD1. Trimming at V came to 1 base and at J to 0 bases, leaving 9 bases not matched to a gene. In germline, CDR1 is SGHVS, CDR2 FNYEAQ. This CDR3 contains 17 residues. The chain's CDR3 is CASSLGAGAGGSYEQYF. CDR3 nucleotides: TGTGCCAGCAGCTTAGGGGCCGGGGCAGGGGGCTCCTACGAGCAGTACTTC.

Here the CDR3 DNA reads TGTGCCAGCCATAAGGGGGACAGCTATTACGAGCAGTACTTC. As protein: CASHKGDSYYEQYF. The genes are TRBV2 and TRBJ2-7; 7 bases align to TRBD1. Germline V gene data show CDR1 as SNHLY and CDR2 as FYNNEI. J gave up 4 bases and V 8 bases, and 11 bases lay outside the gene matches. The CDR3 has 14 amino acids.

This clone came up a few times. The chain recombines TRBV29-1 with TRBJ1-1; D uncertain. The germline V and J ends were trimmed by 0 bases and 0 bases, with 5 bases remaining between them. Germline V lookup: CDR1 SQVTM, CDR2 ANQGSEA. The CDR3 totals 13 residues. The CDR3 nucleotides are TGCAGCGTTGAAGAAGGAGTGAACACTGAAGCTTTCTTT. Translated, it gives CSVEEGVNTEAFF.

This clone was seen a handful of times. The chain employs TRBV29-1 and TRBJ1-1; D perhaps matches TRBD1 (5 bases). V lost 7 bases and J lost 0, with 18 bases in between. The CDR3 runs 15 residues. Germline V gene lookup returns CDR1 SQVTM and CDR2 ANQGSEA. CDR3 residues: CSAGPLGRVNTEAFF. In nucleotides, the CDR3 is TGCAGCGCAGGACCGTTGGGCAGGGTGAACACTGAAGCTTTCTTT.